The text below deals with one T cell receptor beta chain. What it binds is not known. The sample originates from a study of CD8 T cells in ankylosing spondylitis. General study points: Characteristic of ankylosing spondylitis blood, it appeared, was a TCR beta motif comprising about eight highly homologous variants.

The CDR3 covers 16 residues. Trimming took off 3 bases at V and 1 base at J, with 12 bases between the two ends. TCRdb re-called the 5' RACE reads through MiXCR, storing one row per CDR3 protein. The table shows about 750,000 distinct CDR3 sequences, with 15% to 20% occurring only once. This chain links TRBV12-3 or TRBV12-4 with TRBJ2-2; perhaps TRBD2 as D (6 bases). Sequencing used blood, either unsorted or a sorted T cell fraction (not recorded which). This receptor was taken from a male donor with ankylosing spondylitis. The CDR3 bases are TGTGCCAGCAGTTTTGGGAGTAGCGGGAACACCGGGGAGCTGTTTTTT. It specifies CASSFGSSGNTGELFF.